This T cell receptor beta chain was identified during a study of cytomegalovirus exposure and HLA in healthy donors. Clones were read by immunoSEQ multiplex PCR, and TCRdb kept only the in-frame ones, dropping some. This sample has some 69,000 clones, with roughly 94% found just once. Regarding this clone: Its antigen is not known.

General observations from the study: Rarity held for most TCR sequences, but there were some public TCRs that occurred in many donors. Subsequent analysis of the approximately 130 validation repertoires found a tendency for first-cohort TCR clusters to co-occur. The CMV antigen specificity of a few CMV-associated chains was confirmed through in vitro analysis. The study put 160 or so TCR beta chains on its list as cytomegalovirus-associated.

The CDR3 loop spans 19 amino acids. Germline V gene lookup returns CDR1 MDHEN and CDR2 SYDVKM. With 6 bases clipped from V and 4 bases from J, the junction kept 23 bases outside the gene matches. The chain combines TRBV28 with TRBJ1-2; the match to TRBD1 covers 7 bases. This TCR was recovered from a man younger than 35 in good health and CMV-seropositive. Material: PBMCs. Here the CDR3 DNA reads TGTGCCAGCAGCTCCGGGGGTGCGGCAGGGGGATTTGGAGTCTATGGCTACACCTTC. Amino acid sequence: CASSSGGAAGGFGVYGYTF.